Presented here are 22 T cell receptor beta chains from one specimen sequenced in a study of siplizumab effects on memory and regulatory T cells (dated by TCRdb to between 2018 and 2020). Receptor libraries were prepared by the immunoSEQ multiplex PCR assay. What TCRdb holds here is the immuneACCESS table cut down to in-frame rearrangements. Part of the clones is not present; checked against another copy, under half of the missing clones reflect an unresolved V gene, and the others are unexplained. The sample data list more than 70,000 clones, and approximately 95% of these were observed just once. About 18% of the sample lies in the top ten. The sample consisted of CD8+ T cells sorted from blood. The receptors stem from a human donor in good health.

V gene TRBV7-6 combines with J gene TRBJ2-1, with 10 bases aligning to TRBD2. The CDR3 contains 17 residues. CDR1 and CDR2 from the germline V gene are SGHVS and FNYEAQ. Trimming took 1 base from V and 7 from J; bases not matched to a gene: 10. The CDR3 region is CASSLEPSGSSENEQFF. As DNA, the CDR3 is TGTGCCAGCAGCTTAGAGCCTAGCGGGAGTAGTGAGAATGAGCAGTTCTTC.

The V and J genes are TRBV11-2 and TRBJ2-2; no firm D call. V dropped 2 bases and J dropped 7 bases, with 11 bases sitting between them. Germline V gene lookup returns CDR1 SGHAT and CDR2 FQNNGV. CDR3 length: 14 residues. Here the CDR3 DNA reads TGTGCCAGCAGCTTACTCCTGGGCGGCGGGGAGCTGTTTTTT. Residues: CASSLLLGGGELFF.

As to this clone: Other DNA sequences in this specimen translate into the identical CDR3. The genes are TRBV7-9 and TRBJ1-3; maybe TRBD1 (6 bases). Germline loops: CDR1 SEHNR, CDR2 FQNEAQ (reference sequence). The V and J ends lost 2 bases and 4 bases respectively, with 12 bases between them. The CDR3 totals 15 residues. The DNA for the CDR3 is TGTGCCAGCAGCTTAACAGGGTTCTCCGGAAACACCATATATTTT. Translating it yields CASSLTGFSGNTIYF.

The chain uses TRBV5-1 and TRBJ2-6; weak D call: TRBD1 (5 bases). Germline V lookup: CDR1 SGHRS, CDR2 YFSETQ. Deletions cut 1 base from V and 4 bases from J, with 9 bases between. This CDR3 is built from 15 residues. CDR3 nucleotides: TGCGCCAGCAGCTTGCCAGGGTCCGGGGCCAACGTCCTGACTTTC. As protein: CASSLPGSGANVLTF. The full variable domain, completed using reference TRBV5-1 and TRBJ2-6, is KAGVTQTPRYLIKTRGQQVTLSCSPISGHRSVSWYQQTPGQGLQFLFEYFSETQRNKGNFPGRFSGRQFSNSRSEMNVSTLELGDSALYLCASSLPGSGANVLTFGAGSRLTVL.

This clone was counted once. The chain is built from TRBV29-1 and TRBJ2-2; D might be TRBD1 (6 bases). V was cut by 5 bases and J by 3 bases, with 10 bases left in between. Germline lookup yields CDR1 SQVTM and CDR2 ANQGSEA. The CDR3 is 13 amino acids. CDR3 sequence: CSVTGSDTGELFF. As DNA, the CDR3 is TGCAGCGTTACAGGGAGCGACACCGGGGAGCTGTTTTTT.

The J gene is TRBJ2-1, the V gene TRBV4-2, with 11 bases fitting TRBD2. The CDR3 covers 11 residues. V dropped 4 bases and J dropped 15; count of bases not matched to a gene: 2. Germline V gives CDR1 LGHNA, CDR2 YNFKEQ. CDR3 sequence (DNA): TGTGCCAGCAGCCTTAGCGGGAGGGTGTTCTTC. Translating it yields CASSLSGRVFF.

The count of this clone is one. The rearrangement uses TRBV19 and TRBJ2-3, with unresolved D. The CDR3 sequence is 13 residues long. The V end was cut by 1 base, the J end by 4 bases, with 6 bases between. Looked up from germline, CDR1 is LNHDA and CDR2 is SQIVND (reference sequence). The CDR3 spells CASSIVFPDTQYF. Here the CDR3 DNA reads TGTGCCAGTAGTATAGTTTTTCCAGATACGCAGTATTTT.

V and J are TRBV27 and TRBJ2-7, with TRBD2 matching over 7 bases. Germline values: CDR1 MNHEY, CDR2 SMNVEV (reference sequence). V shed 0 bases and J 4 bases; nucleotides not matched to a gene: 6. This CDR3 is built from 15 residues. CDR3 in amino acids: CASSLSGLGVYEQYF. CDR3 in DNA: TGTGCCAGCAGTTTATCAGGACTAGGAGTATACGAGCAGTACTTC.

In nucleotides, the CDR3 is TGTGCCAGCAGCTTAGGACAGAGCGAGCAGTACTTC. Protein sequence: CASSLGQSEQYF. The rearrangement uses TRBV11-1 and TRBJ2-7, with TRBD1 as a possible D gene (5 bases). Trimming shortened V by 1 base and J by 6 bases, and 7 bases separated the two germline ends. Looked up from germline, CDR1 is SGHAT and CDR2 is FQDESV (reference sequence). The CDR3 runs 12 residues.

CDR3 coding DNA: TGTGCCAGCAGTTTCGCTGTTACCTACGAGCAGTACTTC. Residues: CASSFAVTYEQYF. The chain couples TRBV27 to TRBJ2-7; D gene ambiguous. The CDR3 runs 13 residues. The germline V and J ends were trimmed by 3 bases and 2 bases, with 8 bases remaining between them. Germline V CDR1 and CDR2: MNHEY, SMNVEV (reference sequence).

The J gene is TRBJ2-7, the V gene TRBV5-1; TRBD2 might be the D (6 bases). V dropped 7 bases and J dropped 3 bases, with 14 bases sitting between them. Germline V gene lookup returns CDR1 SGHRS and CDR2 YFSETQ. CDR3 size: 13 residues. The CDR3 DNA follows: TGCGCCAGCCGTACGGGAGTTCTCTACGAGCAGTACTTC. This sequence encodes CASRTGVLYEQYF.

The chain is built from TRBV7-8 and TRBJ1-1; no clear D gene. CDR1 SGHVS and CDR2 FQNEAQ come from the germline V gene. V lost 0 bases and J 3 bases, leaving 11 bases between the germline ends. The CDR3 has 15 residues. The chain's CDR3 is CASSLAPGSYTEAFF. For the CDR3, the DNA is TGTGCCAGCAGCTTAGCGCCGGGGTCGTACACTGAAGCTTTCTTT.

The chain couples TRBV23-1 to TRBJ1-5; D remains ambiguous. TRBV23-1 is an open reading frame whose function is uncertain. This CDR3 comprises 13 residues. Trimming took 2 bases from V and 4 from J, leaving 6 bases between them. In DNA, the CDR3 is TGCGCCAGCAGTCAAGGATTTAATCAGCCCCAGCATTTT. Protein product: CASSQGFNQPQHF.

The rearrangement joins TRBV19 to TRBJ2-1; D gene unclear. This CDR3 is built from 12 residues. Germline V gene data show CDR1 as LNHDA and CDR2 as SQIVND (reference sequence). V was shortened by 5 bases and J by 7 bases, with 9 bases between the two germline ends. The CDR3 reads CASSLGGNEQFF. The DNA for the CDR3 is TGTGCCAGTAGTCTCGGCGGTAATGAGCAGTTCTTC.

The genes are TRBV9 and TRBJ2-7; 10 bases map to TRBD2. The ends lost 3 bases at V and 1 base at J; junction bases unmatched: 4. The germline V gene has CDR1 SGDLS and CDR2 YYNGEE. The CDR3 contains 15 residues. CDR3 nucleotide sequence: TGTGCCAGCAGCGCCGGAGCGGGAGGGTCCTACGAGCAGTACTTC. Encoded protein: CASSAGAGGSYEQYF. The variable domain in full, with the rest retrieved from reference TRBV9 and TRBJ2-7, is DSGVTQTPKHLITATGQRVTLRCSPRSGDLSVYWYQQSLDQGLQFLIQYYNGEERAKGNILERFSAQQFPDLHSELNLSSLELGDSALYFCASSAGAGGSYEQYFGPGTRLTVT.

This chain joins TRBV11-2 and TRBJ2-7, with TRBD2 matching 15 bases. Looked up from germline, CDR1 is SGHAT and CDR2 is FQNNGV. J gave up 7 bases and V 0 bases, and 4 bases lay outside the gene matches. The CDR3 is 16 amino acids. DNA for the CDR3: TGTGCCAGCAGCTTAGATCGGGGGACTAGCGGGAGGGAGCAGTACTTC. It codes for CASSLDRGTSGREQYF.

The chain recombines TRBV4-2 with TRBJ2-3; D is unclear. Germline V gene lookup returns CDR1 LGHNA and CDR2 YNFKEQ. This CDR3 has 13 amino acids. V was clipped by 1 base and J by 2 bases, with 4 bases between them. CDR3 DNA sequence: TGTGCCAGCAGCCAAGGAGTCACAGATACGCAGTATTTT. Its protein is CASSQGVTDTQYF.

This sequence joins TRBV27 and TRBJ2-5; 7 nucleotides align to TRBD1. CDR1 is MNHEY and CDR2 is SMNVEV in the germline V gene (reference sequence). V trimming: 1 base; J trimming: 3 bases; junction bases outside the gene matches: 5. CDR3 length equals 15 residues. The CDR3 nucleotides are TGTGCCAGCAGTTTATATGGGACAGAAGAAGAGACCCAGTACTTC. This translates into CASSLYGTEEETQYF.

V and J are TRBV7-9 and TRBJ2-1; D not certain. Trimming pared 5 bases from V and 6 bases from J, leaving 11 bases between. The CDR3 totals 13 residues. From germline, CDR1 is SEHNR and CDR2 FQNEAQ (reference sequence). CDR3 DNA sequence: TGTGCCAGCAGCCCCCAGGCGTTCAATGAGCAGTTCTTC. Translated: CASSPQAFNEQFF.

The rearrangement joins TRBV12-5 to TRBJ2-7; D is uncertain. This CDR3 spans 13 amino acids. Germline loops: CDR1 LGHNT, CDR2 FRNRAP. V was cut by 3 bases and J by 5 bases, with 11 bases left in between. The CDR3 nucleotides read TGTGCTAGTGGTTTATCCGGGTTTAACGAGCAGTACTTC. Translating it yields CASGLSGFNEQYF.

The chain carries TRBV7-8 and TRBJ2-7; no firm D call. Germline V gene sequence: CDR1 SGHVS, CDR2 FQNEAQ. This CDR3 has 13 amino acids. V was pared by 3 bases and J by 1 base, with 7 bases between. The CDR3 DNA follows: TGTGCCAGCAGCTTCGTGAGGTCCTACGAGCAGTACTTC. Its protein is CASSFVRSYEQYF. The variable domain in full, with the rest retrieved from reference TRBV7-8 and TRBJ2-7, is GAGVSQSPRYKVAKRGQDVALRCDPISGHVSLFWYQQALGQGPEFLTYFQNEAQLDKSGLPSDRFFAERPEGSVSTLKIQRTQQEDSAVYLCASSFVRSYEQYFGPGTRLTVT.

This chain uses TRBV7-9 with TRBJ2-1, with 9 bases lining up with TRBD2. Germline CDR1 is SEHNR and CDR2 is FQNEAQ (reference sequence). The CDR3 is 15 residues long. V lost 0 bases, J lost 9 bases, and 6 bases stayed unmatched. CDR3 coding DNA: TGTGCCAGCAGCTTAGCAGTAGCGGGAGTAACTGAGCAGTTCTTC. It yields the protein CASSLAVAGVTEQFF.